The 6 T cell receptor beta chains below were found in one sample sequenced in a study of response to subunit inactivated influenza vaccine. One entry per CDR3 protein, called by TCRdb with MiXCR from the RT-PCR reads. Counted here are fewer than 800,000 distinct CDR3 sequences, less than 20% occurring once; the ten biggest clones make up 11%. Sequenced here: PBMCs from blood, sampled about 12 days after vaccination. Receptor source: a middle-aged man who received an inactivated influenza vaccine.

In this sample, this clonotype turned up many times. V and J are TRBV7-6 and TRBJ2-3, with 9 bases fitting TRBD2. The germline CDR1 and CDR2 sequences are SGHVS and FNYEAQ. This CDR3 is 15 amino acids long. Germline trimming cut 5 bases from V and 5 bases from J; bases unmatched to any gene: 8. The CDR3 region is CASSKSGLALDTQYF. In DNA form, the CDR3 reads TGTGCCAGCAGCAAATCGGGACTAGCTTTAGATACGCAGTATTTT.

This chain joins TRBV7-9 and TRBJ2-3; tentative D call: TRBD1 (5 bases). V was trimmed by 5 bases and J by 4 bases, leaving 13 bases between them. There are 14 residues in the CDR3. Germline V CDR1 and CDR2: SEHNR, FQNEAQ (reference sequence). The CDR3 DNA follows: TGTGCCAGCAGCCCCAGGGTGAGCGCAGATACGCAGTATTTT. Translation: CASSPRVSADTQYF.

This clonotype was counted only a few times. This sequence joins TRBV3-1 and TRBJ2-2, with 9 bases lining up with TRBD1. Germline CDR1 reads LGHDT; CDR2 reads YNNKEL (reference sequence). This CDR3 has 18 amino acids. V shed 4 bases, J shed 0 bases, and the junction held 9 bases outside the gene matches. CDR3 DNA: TGTGCCAGCAGCCCACAACCGGGACAGGGAACGAACACCGGGGAGCTGTTTTTT. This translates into CASSPQPGQGTNTGELFF. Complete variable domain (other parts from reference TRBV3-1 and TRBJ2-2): DTAVSQTPKYLVTQMGNDKSIKCEQNLGHDTMYWYKQDSKKFLKIMFSYNNKELIINETVPNRFSPKSPDKAHLNLHINSLELGDSAVYFCASSPQPGQGTNTGELFFGEGSRLTVL.

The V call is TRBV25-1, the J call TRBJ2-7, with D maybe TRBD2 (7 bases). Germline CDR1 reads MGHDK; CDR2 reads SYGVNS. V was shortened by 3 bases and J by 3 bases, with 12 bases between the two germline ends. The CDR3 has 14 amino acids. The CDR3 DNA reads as TGTGCCAGCAGTGACTGGGGGGGCCGCTACGAGCAGTACTTC. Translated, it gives CASSDWGGRYEQYF.

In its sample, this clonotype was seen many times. The CDR3 sequence is CASSLSTGGPDTQYF. Written as DNA, the CDR3 is TGCGCCAGCAGCTTATCGACAGGGGGCCCAGATACGCAGTATTTT. The chain employs TRBV5-1 and TRBJ2-3, with 10 bases aligning to TRBD1. This CDR3 spans 15 amino acids. From germline, CDR1 is SGHRS and CDR2 YFSETQ. Losses at the gene ends were 2 bases for V and 4 bases for J; bases not matched to a gene: 4.

This CDR3 is CASSQTVAGFTYEQYF. The CDR3 nucleotides are TGTGCCAGCAGCCAGACCGTAGCGGGGTTCACCTACGAGCAGTACTTC. The rearrangement uses TRBV7-9 and TRBJ2-7; 8 nucleotides match TRBD2. In germline, CDR1 is SEHNR, CDR2 FQNEAQ (reference sequence). This CDR3 has 16 amino acids. V shed 5 bases, J shed 2 bases, and the junction held 11 bases outside the gene matches. Drawing the rest from reference TRBV7-9 and TRBJ2-7, the complete variable domain is DTGVSQNPRHKITKRGQNVTFRCDPISEHNRLYWYRQTLGQGPEFLTYFQNEAQLEKSRLLSDRFSAERPKGSFSTLEIQRTEQGDSAMYLCASSQTVAGFTYEQYFGPGTRLTVT.